Listed here is a single T cell receptor (beta chain). What it recognizes is unknown. The sample is drawn from a study of identical twins. Study observations and caveats: Models predicted less out-of-frame TCR alpha sharing in monozygotic twins than was found.

TCRdb recomputed calls from the 5' RACE reads with MiXCR, one row per CDR3 protein. The data show roughly 350,000 distinct CDR3 sequences, 9% seen once. In germline, CDR1 is DFQATT, CDR2 SNEGSKA (reference sequence). CDR3 size: 14 residues. Unmatched junction bases numbered 6, after V lost 5 bases and J lost 9 bases. Input material: naive T cells sorted from blood. The sequence was obtained from a woman in her fifties or sixties in good health. V is TRBV20-1 and J is TRBJ2-1, with 14 nucleotides matching TRBD2. In DNA form, the CDR3 reads TGCAGTGCTCAGACTAGCGGGAGGGACGTTGAGCAGTTCTTC. It encodes CSAQTSGRDVEQFF.